Listed here is a single TCR beta chain. Its specificity is not known. The sample comes from a study of immune evolution from preneoplasia to lung adenocarcinoma. Study-level findings and limits: Top clone share appeared to fall from AAH through AIS, MIA, adenocarcinoma. T cell clonality was higher in KRAS-mutant than EGFR-mutant or wild-type nodules. Clonality was highest in normal lung, lower in later-stage lesions apparently.

TCRdb keeps only in-frame clones here, not all; method: immunoSEQ multiplex PCR. The sample consists of about 9,600 clones, 90% of them appearing once. This receptor was identified in a person aged 70 to 85 with invasive lung adenocarcinoma. The sequencing input was FFPE invasive lung adenocarcinoma tissue.

CDR3 sequence reads: CASSADLTGGSEAFF. The CDR3 DNA reads as TGTGCCAGCAGCGCAGATCTGACAGGCGGTTCTGAAGCTTTCTTT. V and J are TRBV5-6 and TRBJ1-1; possible D gene TRBD1, 6 bases. V gave up 4 bases and J gave up 6 bases, with 19 bases separating them. Per germline, CDR1 SGHDT and CDR2 YYEEEE. This CDR3 has 15 residues.